This TCR beta chain was captured by sequencing in a study of primary melanoma T cells and metastatic recurrence. Study as a whole: Samples were primary melanomas of stage T2 to T4. Points from the study as a whole: A T-cell-mediated antitumor response in primary melanoma was only suggested.

This clone was detected only once. Its antigen remains unknown. TCRdb's copy holds only in-frame clones and misses some; the assay was immunoSEQ multiplex PCR. The profile covers some 200 clones, with about 92% appearing a single time and less than 15% taken by the ten largest. V lost 5 bases, J lost 0 bases, and 5 bases stayed unmatched. This CDR3 contains 16 residues. This rearrangement joins TRBV7-1 to TRBJ2-2; TRBD2 agrees at 8 bases. TRBV7-1 is placed among ORFs of uncertain function. The origin of this receptor is a human donor with melanoma. The specimen sequenced was melanoma tumor tissue. The CDR3 reads CASSRTSGANTGELFF. In DNA, the CDR3 is TGTGCCAGCAGCCGTACTAGCGGAGCGAACACCGGGGAGCTGTTTTTT.